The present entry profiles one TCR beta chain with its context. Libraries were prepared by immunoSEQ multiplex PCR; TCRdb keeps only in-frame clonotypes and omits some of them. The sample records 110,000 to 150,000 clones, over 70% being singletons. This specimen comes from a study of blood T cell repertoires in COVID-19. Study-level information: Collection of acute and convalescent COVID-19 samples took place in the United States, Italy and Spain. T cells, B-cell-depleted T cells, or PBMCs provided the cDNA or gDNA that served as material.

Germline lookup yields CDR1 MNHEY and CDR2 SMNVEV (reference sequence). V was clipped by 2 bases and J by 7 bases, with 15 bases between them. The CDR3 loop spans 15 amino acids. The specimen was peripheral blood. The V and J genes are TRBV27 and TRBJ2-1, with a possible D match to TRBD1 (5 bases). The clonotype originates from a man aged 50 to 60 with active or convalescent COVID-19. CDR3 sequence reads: CASSLPGRAFNEQFF. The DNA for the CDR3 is TGTGCCAGCAGTTTACCCGGCAGGGCGTTTAATGAGCAGTTCTTC.